The 30 T cell receptor beta chains given below trace back to one sample, sequenced in a study of regulatory T cells in long-lasting Graves disease. Time point indicated: persistent/refractory GD, antithyroid drugs over 5 years with positive TRAb. Extracted PBMC RNA gave rise to the TCR library. CDR3 regions were amplified by Arm-PCR using iRepertoire HTBI primers to build TCR beta libraries. MiXCR, run by TCRdb on the multiplex PCR reads, gives a single entry per CDR3 protein. The repertoire has about 660,000 distinct CDR3 sequences, 30% of them found once; the top ten carry 40% to 55%. Sequencing used peripheral blood mononuclear cells (PBMCs), obtained when the disease was refractory, from a patient treated with antithyroid drugs. All receptors derive from a female donor with Graves disease.

This chain joins TRBV30 and TRBJ1-4, with D possibly TRBD1 on 5 matching bases. The CDR3 contains 14 residues. CDR1 is GTSNPN and CDR2 is SVGIG in the germline V gene (reference sequence). The V gene lost 4 bases and the J gene lost 8 bases, with 17 bases spanning the gap. CDR3 region: CAWTSRGPNEKLFF. CDR3 DNA sequence: TGTGCCTGGACAAGCCGGGGCCCAAACGAAAAACTGTTTTTT.

This clonotype was seen more than once but under ten times. The CDR3 region is CASSELAGVGVSYEQYF. In DNA form, the CDR3 reads TGTGCCAGCAGTGAGCTAGCGGGAGTTGGTGTCTCCTACGAGCAGTACTTC. The chain couples TRBV25-1 to TRBJ2-7, with 10 bases identical to TRBD2. The junction had 8 bases not matched to a gene; V was cut back by 3 bases and J by 0 bases. The CDR3 runs to 17 residues. Germline loops: CDR1 MGHDK, CDR2 SYGVNS.

This clonotype was seen only a few times. The rearrangement uses TRBV6-1 and TRBJ2-5; 11 nucleotides line up with TRBD2. The CDR3 sequence is 18 residues long. With 4 bases clipped from V and 2 bases from J, the junction kept 12 bases outside the gene matches. Looked up from germline, CDR1 is MNHNS and CDR2 is SASEGT. The CDR3 loop reads CASSVLAGGPLGQETQYF. In DNA form, the CDR3 reads TGTGCCAGCAGTGTTCTAGCGGGAGGACCTCTTGGACAAGAGACCCAGTACTTC.

J is TRBJ1-1 and V is TRBV7-2; weak D call: TRBD1 (6 bases). V was pared by 1 base and J by 10 bases, with 13 bases between. This CDR3 has 13 amino acids. Germline-derived CDR1 and CDR2 are SGHTA and FQGNSA. The CDR3 loop reads CASSLGAGATAFF. The CDR3 DNA reads TGTGCCAGCAGCTTAGGGGCGGGGGCCACAGCTTTCTTT.

In this sample, this clonotype turned up many times. V gene TRBV11-2 combines with J gene TRBJ2-5, with D unclear. The CDR3 runs to 14 residues. V dropped 3 bases and J dropped 4 bases, with 12 bases sitting between them. Per germline, CDR1 SGHAT and CDR2 FQNNGV. CDR3 coding DNA: TGTGCCAGCAGCTTGTTGCCCTCCCGAGAGACCCAGTACTTC. Its protein is CASSLLPSRETQYF. The complete variable domain, with remaining parts taken from reference TRBV11-2 and TRBJ2-5, reads EAGVAQSPRYKIIEKRQSVAFWCNPISGHATLYWYQQILGQGPKLLIQFQNNGVVDDSQLPKDRFSAERLKGVDSTLKIQPAKLEDSAVYLCASSLLPSRETQYFGPGTRLLVL.

This clonotype was detected a few times. The chain combines TRBV12-3 or TRBV12-4 with TRBJ1-1; TRBD1 is a possible D gene (5 bases). This CDR3 comprises 15 residues. V was cut by 7 bases and J by 0 bases, with 15 bases left in between. The CDR3 region is CASTFLGGMNTEAFF. CDR3 in DNA: TGTGCCAGCACTTTCCTCGGGGGGATGAACACTGAAGCTTTCTTT.

Many counts were recorded for this clonotype. The chain carries TRBV12-3 or TRBV12-4 and TRBJ1-1; D gene uncertain. The CDR3 has 14 residues. V gave up 3 bases and J gave up 5 bases, with 13 bases separating them. The DNA for the CDR3 is TGTGCCAGCAGTTTGAGGAGGCAGAATACTGAAGCTTTCTTT. Translation gives CASSLRRQNTEAFF.

The chain couples TRBV6-2 or TRBV6-3 to TRBJ2-5; D call uncertain. Per the germline V gene, CDR1 is MNHEY and CDR2 is SVGEGT. Trimming left V 10 bases short and J 5 bases short, with 17 bases between. CDR3 size: 13 residues. The CDR3, as DNA: TGTGCCACCACACTTGGGGTCAGGGAGACCCAGTACTTC. Translated, it gives CATTLGVRETQYF.

The chain links TRBV6-1 to TRBJ1-1, with D perhaps TRBD1 (6 bases). Germline V gene lookup returns CDR1 MNHNS and CDR2 SASEGT. The CDR3 has 14 amino acids. Trimming left V 8 bases short and J 4 bases short, with 17 bases between. The CDR3 here is CASRGRERVTEAFF. In DNA form, the CDR3 reads TGTGCCAGCCGGGGGCGTGAAAGGGTCACTGAAGCTTTCTTT.

V usage is TRBV29-1 and J usage is TRBJ1-1; 7 bases agree with TRBD1. The CDR3 spans 12 residues. The junction had 4 bases not matched to a gene; V was cut back by 5 bases and J by 4 bases. Germline V gives CDR1 SQVTM, CDR2 ANQGSEA. As DNA, the CDR3 is TGCAGCGTTCTAAGACAGGGCACTGAAGCTTTCTTT. It codes for CSVLRQGTEAFF.

The V gene is TRBV10-3, the J gene TRBJ1-4; possibly TRBD1 for D (5 bases). CDR1 ENHRY and CDR2 SYGVKD come from the germline V gene. CDR3 length: 17 residues. V dropped 0 bases and J dropped 5 bases, with 16 bases sitting between them. The CDR3 loop is CAISESAGRSGNEKLFF. The CDR3 DNA reads TGTGCCATCAGTGAGTCTGCAGGGCGATCGGGGAATGAAAAACTGTTTTTT.

CDR3 DNA: TGCAGCGTTGAAGATGGGCTAGCGGGAGGAAGGAACACCGGGGAGCTGTTTTTT. It codes for CSVEDGLAGGRNTGELFF. The gene calls are TRBV29-1 and TRBJ2-2; 11 positions match TRBD2. Germline V lookup: CDR1 SQVTM, CDR2 ANQGSEA. Unmatched junction bases numbered 7, after V lost 0 bases and J lost 1 base. This CDR3 contains 18 residues.

This clonotype was seen ten or more times. The V gene is TRBV12-3 or TRBV12-4, the J gene TRBJ1-5; weak D call: TRBD1 (6 bases). This CDR3 contains 14 residues. V lost 6 bases to trimming and J lost 0 bases, with 9 bases between them. CDR3 sequence (DNA): TGTGCCAGCAGCTTGGACAGTAGCAATCAGCCCCAGCATTTT. Translated, it gives CASSLDSSNQPQHF.

This chain connects TRBV5-4 to TRBJ2-7; possibly TRBD1 or TRBD2 for D (6 bases each). V was trimmed by 1 base and J by 1 base, leaving 9 bases between them. CDR3 size: 14 residues. Germline-derived CDR1 and CDR2 are SGHNT and YYREEE (reference sequence). The CDR3 sequence is CASSLPGASYEQYF. CDR3 bases: TGTGCCAGCAGCTTGCCGGGGGCATCCTACGAGCAGTACTTC.

This clonotype was counted ten times or more. This chain joins TRBV6-1 and TRBJ1-2; D is undetermined. This CDR3 comprises 13 residues. V lost 6 bases and J 6 bases, leaving 14 bases between the germline ends. Per germline, CDR1 MNHNS and CDR2 SASEGT. The CDR3 DNA is TGTGCCAGCAGCTCCCTTCACGTTGATGGCTACACCTTC. It translates to CASSSLHVDGYTF.

The chain couples TRBV30 to TRBJ2-6, with D perhaps matching TRBD1 (5 bases). Germline V gives CDR1 GTSNPN, CDR2 SVGIG (reference sequence). This CDR3 contains 16 residues. V shed 7 bases and J shed 0 bases, with 16 bases lying between them. The CDR3 loop is CAFSGNSYSGANVLTF. The DNA of the CDR3 is TGTGCCTTTTCAGGGAACTCGTACTCTGGGGCCAACGTCCTGACTTTC. The full variable domain, its missing parts supplied by reference TRBV30 and TRBJ2-6, is SQTIHQWPATLVQPVGSPLSLECTVEGTSNPNLYWYRQAAGRGLQLLFYSVGIGQISSEVPQNLSASRPQDRQFILSSKKLLLSDSGFYLCAFSGNSYSGANVLTFGAGSRLTVL.

This clonotype has more than one count but fewer than ten. The chain combines TRBV19 with TRBJ1-5; TRBD1 agrees at 11 bases. Germline values: CDR1 LNHDA, CDR2 SQIVND (reference sequence). The CDR3 is made up of 16 amino acids. The junction had 8 bases not matched to a gene; V was cut back by 5 bases and J by 5 bases. This CDR3 reads CASSSGTGGSHQPQHF. Written as DNA, the CDR3 is TGTGCCAGTAGTTCCGGGACAGGGGGTTCCCATCAGCCCCAGCATTTT.

For the CDR3, the DNA is TGCGCCAGCAGCCAGTACGGGGGGACTGAAGCTTTCTTT. It codes for CASSQYGGTEAFF. This chain links TRBV5-1 with TRBJ1-1, with a possible D match to TRBD1 (5 bases). Germline V gene data show CDR1 as SGHRS and CDR2 as YFSETQ. This CDR3 contains 13 residues. V was cut by 4 bases and J by 5 bases, with 12 bases left in between.

The rearrangement links TRBV20-1 to TRBJ2-2; the D is unclear. Between the trimmed V and J ends, which lost 6 bases and 0 bases, there was a span of 8 bases. The CDR3 spans 13 residues. From germline, CDR1 is DFQATT and CDR2 SNEGSKA (reference sequence). CDR3 in DNA: TGCAGTGCGCGCCGCCCGAACACCGGGGAGCTGTTTTTT. As protein: CSARRPNTGELFF.

This chain links TRBV24-1 with TRBJ1-1; perhaps TRBD1 as D (6 bases). The CDR3 length is 13 residues. Germline CDR1 and CDR2: KGHDR and SFDVKD. V lost 7 bases and J 4 bases, leaving 12 bases between the germline ends. This chain's CDR3 is CATRNREGTEAFF. For the CDR3, the DNA is TGTGCCACCAGAAACAGGGAGGGCACTGAAGCTTTCTTT.

This clonotype was counted at least ten times. The chain employs TRBV20-1 and TRBJ2-7; 10 bases fit TRBD2. The V and J ends lost 6 bases and 5 bases, in that order; junction bases with no gene match: 10. The CDR3 loop spans 14 amino acids. From germline, CDR1 is DFQATT and CDR2 SNEGSKA (reference sequence). The CDR3 DNA reads TGCAGTGCCCGAGCGGGAGGGTCGGGGGACGAGCAGTACTTC. This encodes CSARAGGSGDEQYF.

Ten or more counts support this clonotype. The chain couples TRBV12-3 or TRBV12-4 to TRBJ2-1; 13 nucleotides line up with TRBD2. The CDR3 spans 16 residues. V lost 6 bases and J lost 4; bases outside the gene matches: 6. CDR3 DNA sequence: TGTGCCAGCAGCACCTCGACTAGCGGGAGGTACAATGAGCAGTTCTTC. This sequence encodes CASSTSTSGRYNEQFF.

At least ten counts were recorded for this clonotype. This rearrangement joins TRBV5-1 to TRBJ1-1; D possibly corresponds to TRBD1 (5 bases). This CDR3 spans 13 amino acids. The V end was cut by 4 bases, the J end by 8 bases, with 15 bases between. CDR1 is SGHRS and CDR2 is YFSETQ in the germline V gene. The CDR3 bases are TGCGCCAGCAGCATGCTCGGGGGGACCGAAGCTTTCTTT. It codes for CASSMLGGTEAFF.

The chain couples TRBV6-2 or TRBV6-3 to TRBJ2-1, with D uncertain. V was cut by 6 bases and J by 7 bases, with 10 bases left in between. The CDR3 is made up of 12 amino acids. Germline-derived CDR1 and CDR2 are MNHEY and SVGEGT. The CDR3 region has the DNA TGTGCCAGCAGGCAGATTTTTAATGAGCAGTTCTTC. Its protein product is CASRQIFNEQFF.

The rearrangement uses TRBV7-3 and TRBJ1-1; D remains ambiguous. This CDR3 has 18 residues. The V and J ends lost 3 bases and 1 base respectively, with 21 bases between them. CDR1 and CDR2 from the germline V gene are SGHTA and FQGTGA. CDR3 sequence reads: CASSFRRIWRNTNTEAFF. Here the CDR3 DNA reads TGTGCCAGCAGCTTTAGGAGGATATGGAGGAATACGAACACTGAAGCTTTCTTT. The whole variable domain, filled in from reference TRBV7-3 and TRBJ1-1, reads GAGVSQTPSNKVTEKGKYVELRCDPISGHTALYWYRQSLGQGPEFLIYFQGTGAADDSGLPNDRFFAVRPEGSVSTLKIQRTERGDSAVYLCASSFRRIWRNTNTEAFFGQGTRLTVV.

A few counts support this clonotype. The chain employs TRBV2 and TRBJ2-7, with 9 bases lining up with TRBD2. Germline V CDR1 and CDR2: SNHLY, FYNNEI. The CDR3 is 17 residues long. The junction had 16 bases not matched to a gene; V was cut back by 8 bases and J by 2 bases. The DNA for the CDR3 is TGTGCCAGCGACCGGACACAAAAGGCTAGCGGGACCTACGAGCAGTACTTC. Translating it yields CASDRTQKASGTYEQYF.

This clonotype showed up just a few times. This sequence joins TRBV5-5 and TRBJ2-5, with 9 bases matching TRBD1. Germline lookup yields CDR1 SGHKS and CDR2 YYEKEE (reference sequence). The V segment lost 4 bases and the J segment 5 bases; nucleotides outside the gene matches: 9. The CDR3 is 15 residues long. The CDR3, as DNA: TGTGCCAGCAGCCCCGGGACAGGGTTTCGGGAGACCCAGTACTTC. Its translation is CASSPGTGFRETQYF.

This clonotype has only a few counts. This rearrangement joins TRBV6-6 to TRBJ1-4; no clear D gene. Trimming cost V 0 bases and J 8 bases, with 16 bases left between them. The CDR3 has 16 amino acids. Germline CDR1 reads MNHNY; CDR2 reads SVGAGI (reference sequence). The CDR3 region is CASSYSLATRGEKLFF. CDR3 bases: TGTGCCAGCAGTTACTCGCTAGCCACAAGAGGGGAAAAACTGTTTTTT.

This clonotype was observed many times. The V call is TRBV2, the J call TRBJ1-4; tentative D call: TRBD1 (5 bases). The CDR3 has 15 amino acids. Germline V gene data show CDR1 as SNHLY and CDR2 as FYNNEI. Trimming pared 1 base from V and 3 bases from J, leaving 9 bases between. CDR3 sequence reads: CASSEVARANEKLFF. DNA for the CDR3: TGTGCCAGCAGTGAAGTGGCCAGGGCTAATGAAAAACTGTTTTTT.

The chain recombines TRBV20-1 with TRBJ2-2; D gene uncertain. The CDR3 is 16 residues long. Germline assignment: CDR1 DFQATT and CDR2 SNEGSKA (reference sequence). V was cut by 6 bases and J by 7 bases, with 24 bases left in between. In nucleotides, the CDR3 is TGCAGTGCCAAAAGCGTTACGGGTGCGAGTCTCGGGGAGCTGTTTTTT. Translation gives CSAKSVTGASLGELFF.